The clone carrying this T cell receptor (beta chain) was recorded a few times. The sample belongs to a study of T-cell reconstitution after alpha-beta-depleted transplantation in children. During its preparation, the TCRbeta library received unique molecular identifiers. Each CDR3 protein is one row after TCRdb ran MiXCR on the PCR reads. The repertoire holds approximately 980,000 distinct CDR3 sequences, about 30% seen once, with about 28% in the top ten. The V gene lost 5 bases and the J gene lost 4 bases, with 11 bases spanning the gap. There are 13 residues in the CDR3. The starting material was PBMCs, mostly from graft donor cells, obtained 360 days after TCRalphabeta/CD19-depleted stem cell transplant. This receptor was identified in a boy under two years old who had a stem cell transplant for SCID, so the T cells may come from the graft donor. The chain employs TRBV12-3 or TRBV12-4 and TRBJ1-1; the D is unclear. The CDR3 reads CASSPRVTTEAFF. In DNA, the CDR3 is TGTGCCAGCAGTCCGAGAGTCACCACTGAAGCTTTCTTT.